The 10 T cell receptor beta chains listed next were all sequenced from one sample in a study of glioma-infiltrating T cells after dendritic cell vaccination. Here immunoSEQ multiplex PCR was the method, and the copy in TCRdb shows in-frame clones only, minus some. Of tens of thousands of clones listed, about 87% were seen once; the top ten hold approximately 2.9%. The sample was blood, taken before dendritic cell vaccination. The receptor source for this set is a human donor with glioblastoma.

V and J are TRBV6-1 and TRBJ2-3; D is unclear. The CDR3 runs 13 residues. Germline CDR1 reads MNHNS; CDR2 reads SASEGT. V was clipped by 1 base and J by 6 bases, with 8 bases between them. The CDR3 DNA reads TGTGCCAGCAGTGAAGAAGTCGCGGATACGCAGTATTTT. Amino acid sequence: CASSEEVADTQYF.

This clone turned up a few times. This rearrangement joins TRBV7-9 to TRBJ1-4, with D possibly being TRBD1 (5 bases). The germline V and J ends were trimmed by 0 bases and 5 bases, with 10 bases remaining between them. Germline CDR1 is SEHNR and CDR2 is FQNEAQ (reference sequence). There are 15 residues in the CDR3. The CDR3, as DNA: TGTGCCAGCAGCTTAGCCGGGACTGGGAATGAAAAACTGTTTTTT. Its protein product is CASSLAGTGNEKLFF.

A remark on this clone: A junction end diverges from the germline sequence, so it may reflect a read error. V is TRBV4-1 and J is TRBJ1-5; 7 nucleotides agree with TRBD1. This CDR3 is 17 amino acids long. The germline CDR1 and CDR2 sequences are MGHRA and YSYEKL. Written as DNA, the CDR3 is TGCGCCAGCAGCCACGTGTCCGGGACAGCGAGCAGTCAGCCCCAGCATTTT. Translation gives CASSHVSGTASSQPQHF.

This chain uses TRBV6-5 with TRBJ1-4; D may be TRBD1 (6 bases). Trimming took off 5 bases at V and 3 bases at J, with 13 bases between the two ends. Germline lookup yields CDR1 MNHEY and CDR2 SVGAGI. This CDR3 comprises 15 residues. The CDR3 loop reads CASSTQQGSNEKLFF. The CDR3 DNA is TGTGCCAGCAGTACCCAACAGGGATCTAATGAAAAACTGTTTTTT.

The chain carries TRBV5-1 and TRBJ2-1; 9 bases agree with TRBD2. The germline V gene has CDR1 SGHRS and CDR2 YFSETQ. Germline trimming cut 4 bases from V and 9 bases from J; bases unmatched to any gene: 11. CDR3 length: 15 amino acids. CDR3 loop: CASSDPSGAEGEQFF. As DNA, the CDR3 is TGCGCCAGCAGCGACCCTAGCGGGGCTGAAGGTGAGCAGTTCTTC.

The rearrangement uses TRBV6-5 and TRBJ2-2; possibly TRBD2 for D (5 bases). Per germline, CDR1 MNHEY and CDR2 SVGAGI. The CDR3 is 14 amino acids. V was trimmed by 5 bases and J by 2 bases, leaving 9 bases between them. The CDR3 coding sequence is TGTGCCAGCAGTAGGACTGGAAACACCGGGGAGCTGTTTTTT. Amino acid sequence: CASSRTGNTGELFF.

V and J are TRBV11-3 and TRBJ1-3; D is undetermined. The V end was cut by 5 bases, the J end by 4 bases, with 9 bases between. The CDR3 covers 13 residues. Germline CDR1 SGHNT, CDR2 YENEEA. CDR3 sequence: CASSPAGGNTIYF. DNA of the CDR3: TGTGCCAGCAGCCCCGCCGGGGGAAACACCATATATTTT.

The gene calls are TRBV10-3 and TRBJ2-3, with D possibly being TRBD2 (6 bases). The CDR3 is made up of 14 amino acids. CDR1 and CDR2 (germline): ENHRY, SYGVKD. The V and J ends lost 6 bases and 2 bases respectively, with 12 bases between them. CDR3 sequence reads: CAIRGAGPTDTQYF. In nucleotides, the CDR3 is TGTGCCATCAGGGGAGCGGGTCCCACAGATACGCAGTATTTT.

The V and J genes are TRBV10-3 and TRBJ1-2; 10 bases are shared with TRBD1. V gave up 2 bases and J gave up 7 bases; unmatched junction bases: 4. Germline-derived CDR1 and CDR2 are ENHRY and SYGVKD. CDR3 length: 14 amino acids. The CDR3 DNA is TGTGCCATCAGTGAGGACAGGGGGCAAAGTGGCTACACCTTC. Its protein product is CAISEDRGQSGYTF.

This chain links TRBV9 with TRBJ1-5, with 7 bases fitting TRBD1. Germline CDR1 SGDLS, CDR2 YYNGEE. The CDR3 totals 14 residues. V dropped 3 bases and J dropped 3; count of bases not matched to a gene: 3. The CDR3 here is CASSAGTANQPQHF. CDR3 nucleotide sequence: TGTGCCAGCAGCGCGGGGACAGCCAATCAGCCCCAGCATTTT. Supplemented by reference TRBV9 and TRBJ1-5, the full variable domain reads DSGVTQTPKHLITATGQRVTLRCSPRSGDLSVYWYQQSLDQGLQFLIQYYNGEERAKGNILERFSAQQFPDLHSELNLSSLELGDSALYFCASSAGTANQPQHFGDGTRLSIL.